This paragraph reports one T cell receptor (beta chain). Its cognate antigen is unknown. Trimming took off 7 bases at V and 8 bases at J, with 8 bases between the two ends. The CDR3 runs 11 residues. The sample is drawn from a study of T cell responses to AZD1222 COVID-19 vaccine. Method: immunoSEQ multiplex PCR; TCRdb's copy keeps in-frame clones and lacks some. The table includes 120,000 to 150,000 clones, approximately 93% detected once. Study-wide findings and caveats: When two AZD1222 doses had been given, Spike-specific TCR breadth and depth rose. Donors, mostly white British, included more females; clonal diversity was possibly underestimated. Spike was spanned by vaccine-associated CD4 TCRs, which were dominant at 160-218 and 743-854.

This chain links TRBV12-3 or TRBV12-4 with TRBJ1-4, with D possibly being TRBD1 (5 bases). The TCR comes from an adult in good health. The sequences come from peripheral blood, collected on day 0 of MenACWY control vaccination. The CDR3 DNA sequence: TGTGCCAGCATGCGGGGGGAAAAACTGTTTTTT. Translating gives CASMRGEKLFF.